This T cell receptor beta chain came from a study of beta chain features in type 1 diabetes. General study points: The study found moderately but significantly shorter TCRB CDR3s in all four CD4+ subsets of Type 1 diabetes patients. Shorter templates may be favored by PCR, equally so in patients and controls.

With respect to this clone: Its antigen is unknown.

The study reverse transcribed the entire isolated RNA, so it sequenced expressed TCRB transcripts. The assay was immunoSEQ multiplex PCR, and TCRdb's table has in-frame clones only and misses some. The profile shows 130,000 to 150,000 clones, less than 15% of them singletons. CDR3 length equals 14 residues. Germline assignment: CDR1 SGDLS and CDR2 YYNGEE. V was clipped by 7 bases and J by 2 bases; unmatched bases: 7. Sequencing was performed on central memory CD4+ T cells from blood. The origin of this receptor is a man in his late teens or twenties with type 1 diabetes. J is TRBJ2-3 and V is TRBV9; TRBD2 aligns across 7 bases. The CDR3 DNA sequence: TGTGCCAGCGGGCTAGCGGAATACACAGATACGCAGTATTTT. As protein: CASGLAEYTDTQYF.